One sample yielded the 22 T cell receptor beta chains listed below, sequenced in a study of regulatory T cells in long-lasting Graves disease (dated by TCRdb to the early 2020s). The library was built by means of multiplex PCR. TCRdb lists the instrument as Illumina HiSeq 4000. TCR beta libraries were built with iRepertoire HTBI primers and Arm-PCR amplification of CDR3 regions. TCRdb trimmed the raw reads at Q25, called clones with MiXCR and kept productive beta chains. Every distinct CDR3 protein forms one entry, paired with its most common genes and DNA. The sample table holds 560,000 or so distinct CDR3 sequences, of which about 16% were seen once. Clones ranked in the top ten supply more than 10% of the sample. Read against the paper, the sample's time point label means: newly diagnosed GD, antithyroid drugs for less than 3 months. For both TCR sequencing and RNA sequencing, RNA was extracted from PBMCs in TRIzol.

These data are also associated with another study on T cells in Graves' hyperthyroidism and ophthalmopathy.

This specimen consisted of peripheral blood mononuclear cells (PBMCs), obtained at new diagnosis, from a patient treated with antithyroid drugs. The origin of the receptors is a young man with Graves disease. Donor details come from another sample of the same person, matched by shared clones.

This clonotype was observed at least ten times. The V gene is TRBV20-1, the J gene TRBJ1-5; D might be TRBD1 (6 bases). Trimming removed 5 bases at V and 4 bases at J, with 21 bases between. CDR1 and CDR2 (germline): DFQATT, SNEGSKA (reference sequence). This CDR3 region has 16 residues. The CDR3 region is CSASPGPRGFNQPQHF. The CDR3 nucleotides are TGCAGTGCTTCCCCGGGACCCAGGGGCTTTAATCAGCCCCAGCATTTT.

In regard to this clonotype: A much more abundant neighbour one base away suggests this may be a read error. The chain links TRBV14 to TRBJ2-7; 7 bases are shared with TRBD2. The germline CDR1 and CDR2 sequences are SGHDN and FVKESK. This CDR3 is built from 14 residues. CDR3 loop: CASSRSSGLSGPDF. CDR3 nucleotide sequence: TGTGCCAGCAGCCGGTCTAGCGGTTTGTCGGGGCCGGACTTC.

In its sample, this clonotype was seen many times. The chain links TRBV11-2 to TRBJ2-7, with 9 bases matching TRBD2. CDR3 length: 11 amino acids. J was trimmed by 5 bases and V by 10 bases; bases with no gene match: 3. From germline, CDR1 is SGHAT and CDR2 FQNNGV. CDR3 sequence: CATSSGNEQYF. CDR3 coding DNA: TGTGCCACGTCTAGCGGGAACGAGCAGTACTTC.

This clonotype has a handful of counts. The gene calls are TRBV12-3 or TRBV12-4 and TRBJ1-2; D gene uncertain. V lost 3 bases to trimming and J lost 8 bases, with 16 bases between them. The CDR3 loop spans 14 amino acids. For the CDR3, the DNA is TGTGCCAGCAGTTTCAATCTCGGTTTAGGGGGCTACACCTTC. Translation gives CASSFNLGLGGYTF.

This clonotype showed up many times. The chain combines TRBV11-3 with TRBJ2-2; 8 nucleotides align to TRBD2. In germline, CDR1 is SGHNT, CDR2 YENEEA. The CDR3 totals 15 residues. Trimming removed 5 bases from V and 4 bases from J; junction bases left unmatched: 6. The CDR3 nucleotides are TGTGCCAGCAGCCCTCGGGGGGGGACCACCGGGGAGCTGTTTTTT. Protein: CASSPRGGTTGELFF.

CDR3 in DNA: TGTGCCAGCAGCCGGGACAGATCCCCCTACAATGAGCAGTTCTTC. It translates to CASSRDRSPYNEQFF. This chain joins TRBV11-3 and TRBJ2-1; 7 nucleotides line up with TRBD1. The J segment lost 2 bases and the V segment lost 5 bases, leaving 6 bases of the junction unmatched. CDR3 length: 15 amino acids. The V gene's germline CDR1 is SGHNT and CDR2 YENEEA.

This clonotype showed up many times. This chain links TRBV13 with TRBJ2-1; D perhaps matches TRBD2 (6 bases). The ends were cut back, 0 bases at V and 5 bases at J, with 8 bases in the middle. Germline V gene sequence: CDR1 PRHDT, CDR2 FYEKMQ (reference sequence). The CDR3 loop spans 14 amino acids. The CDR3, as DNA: TGTGCCAGCAGCTTAGGAGGGAGGCACAATGAGCAGTTCTTC. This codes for CASSLGGRHNEQFF.

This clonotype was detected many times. The CDR3 loop reads CSARLDPGSYNEQFF. The CDR3 DNA is TGCAGTGCTAGGTTAGATCCGGGCTCCTACAATGAGCAGTTCTTC. The genes are TRBV20-1 and TRBJ2-1; D not resolved. CDR3 size: 15 residues. V shed 3 bases and J shed 0 bases, with 12 bases lying between them. Germline V gene lookup returns CDR1 DFQATT and CDR2 SNEGSKA (reference sequence).

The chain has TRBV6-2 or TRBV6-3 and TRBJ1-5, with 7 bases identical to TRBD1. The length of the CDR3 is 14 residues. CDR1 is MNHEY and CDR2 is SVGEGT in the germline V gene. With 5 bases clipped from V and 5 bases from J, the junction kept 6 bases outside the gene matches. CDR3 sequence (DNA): TGTGCCAGCAGTGACAACAGGGGATATCAGCCCCAGCATTTT. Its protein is CASSDNRGYQPQHF.

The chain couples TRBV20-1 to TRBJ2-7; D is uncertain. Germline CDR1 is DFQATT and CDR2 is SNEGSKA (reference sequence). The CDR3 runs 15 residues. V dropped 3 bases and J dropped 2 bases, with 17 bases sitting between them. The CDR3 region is CSASPILDLTYEQYF. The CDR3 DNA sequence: TGCAGTGCTAGCCCTATTCTAGATTTAACCTACGAGCAGTACTTC.

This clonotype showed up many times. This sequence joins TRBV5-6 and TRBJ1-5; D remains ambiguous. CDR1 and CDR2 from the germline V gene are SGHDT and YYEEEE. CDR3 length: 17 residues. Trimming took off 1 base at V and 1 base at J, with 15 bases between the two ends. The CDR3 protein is CASSLNAGKWSNQPQHF. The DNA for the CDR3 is TGTGCCAGCAGCTTGAACGCTGGGAAGTGGAGCAATCAGCCCCAGCATTTT.

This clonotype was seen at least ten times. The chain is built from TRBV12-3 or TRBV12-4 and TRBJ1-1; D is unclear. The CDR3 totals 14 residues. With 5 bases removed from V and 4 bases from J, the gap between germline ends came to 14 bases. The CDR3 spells CASSAVTMGTEAFF. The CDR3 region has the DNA TGTGCCAGCAGTGCCGTAACGATGGGCACTGAAGCTTTCTTT.

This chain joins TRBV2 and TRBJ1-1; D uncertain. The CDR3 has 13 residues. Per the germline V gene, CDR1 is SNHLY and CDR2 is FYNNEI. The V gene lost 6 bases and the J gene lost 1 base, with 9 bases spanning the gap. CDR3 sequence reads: CASRLETNTEAFF. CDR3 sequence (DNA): TGTGCCAGCAGGCTAGAGACGAACACTGAAGCTTTCTTT.

This chain's CDR3 is CAWASGDFYEQYF. CDR3 in DNA: TGTGCCTGGGCTAGCGGGGACTTCTACGAGCAGTACTTC. The V and J genes are TRBV30 and TRBJ2-7, with 9 nucleotides matching TRBD2. The germline V gene has CDR1 GTSNPN and CDR2 SVGIG (reference sequence). This CDR3 contains 13 residues. V shed 5 bases and J 3 bases; nucleotides not matched to a gene: 5.

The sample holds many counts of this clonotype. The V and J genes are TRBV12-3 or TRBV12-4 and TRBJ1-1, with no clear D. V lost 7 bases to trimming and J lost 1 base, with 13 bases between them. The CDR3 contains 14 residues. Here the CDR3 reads CASINTYKNTEAFF. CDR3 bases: TGTGCCAGCATTAATACATACAAGAACACTGAAGCTTTCTTT.

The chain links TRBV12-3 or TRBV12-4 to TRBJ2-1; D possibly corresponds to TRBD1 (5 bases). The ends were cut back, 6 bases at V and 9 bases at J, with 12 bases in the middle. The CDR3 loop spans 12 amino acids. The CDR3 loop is CASSHRSGEQFF. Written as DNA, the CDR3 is TGTGCCAGCAGCCACAGGTCTGGTGAGCAGTTCTTC.

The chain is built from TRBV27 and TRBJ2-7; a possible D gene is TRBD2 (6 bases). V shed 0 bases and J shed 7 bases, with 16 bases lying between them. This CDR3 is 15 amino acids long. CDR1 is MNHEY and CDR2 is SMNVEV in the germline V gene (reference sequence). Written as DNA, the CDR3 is TGTGCCAGCAGTTTATCGGGGACTCTGGAGAGTGAGCAGTACTTC. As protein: CASSLSGTLESEQYF.

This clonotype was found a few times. CDR3 coding DNA: TGTGCCAGCAGCTCAGCCCAATCTCAACGGAACACCGGGGAGCTGTTTTTT. Translation: CASSSAQSQRNTGELFF. The genes are TRBV9 and TRBJ2-2; no firm D call. V was clipped by 4 bases and J by 1 base, with 17 bases between them. This CDR3 spans 17 amino acids. Germline values: CDR1 SGDLS, CDR2 YYNGEE.

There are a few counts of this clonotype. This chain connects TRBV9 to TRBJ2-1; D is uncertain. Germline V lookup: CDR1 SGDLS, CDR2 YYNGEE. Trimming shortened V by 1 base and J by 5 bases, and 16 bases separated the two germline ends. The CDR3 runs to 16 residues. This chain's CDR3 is CASSVKAFPADNEQFF. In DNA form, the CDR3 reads TGTGCCAGCAGCGTAAAGGCTTTCCCCGCAGACAATGAGCAGTTCTTC.

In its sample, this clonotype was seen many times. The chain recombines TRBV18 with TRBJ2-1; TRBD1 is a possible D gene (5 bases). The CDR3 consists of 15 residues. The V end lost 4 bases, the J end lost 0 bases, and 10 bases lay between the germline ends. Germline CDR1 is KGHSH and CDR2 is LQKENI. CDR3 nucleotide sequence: TGTGCCAGCTCACTGGGGCTCGACTCCTACAATGAGCAGTTCTTC. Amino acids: CASSLGLDSYNEQFF. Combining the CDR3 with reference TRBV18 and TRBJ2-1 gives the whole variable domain NAGVMQNPRHLVRRRGQEARLRCSPMKGHSHVYWYRQLPEEGLKFMVYLQKENIIDESGMPKERFSAEFPKEGPSILRIQQVVRGDSAAYFCASSLGLDSYNEQFFGPGTRLTVL.

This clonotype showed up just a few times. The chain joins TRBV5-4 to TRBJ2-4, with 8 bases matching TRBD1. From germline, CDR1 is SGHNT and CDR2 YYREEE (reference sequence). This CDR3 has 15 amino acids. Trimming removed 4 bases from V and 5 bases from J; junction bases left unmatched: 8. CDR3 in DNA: TGTGCCAGCAGCCTGGGAACAGGGGGTCAAAACATTCAGTACTTC. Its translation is CASSLGTGGQNIQYF.

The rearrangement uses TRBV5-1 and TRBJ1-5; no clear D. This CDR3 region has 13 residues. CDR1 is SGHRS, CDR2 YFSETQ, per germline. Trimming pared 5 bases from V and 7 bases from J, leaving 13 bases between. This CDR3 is CASSEGSGQPQHF. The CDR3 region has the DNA TGCGCCAGCAGTGAAGGCAGTGGGCAGCCCCAGCATTTT.